The clone carrying this TCR beta chain showed up many times. Its antigen is not known. The data stem from a study of T-cell memory formation after mild COVID-19. Notes on the study in general: Memory from before infection featured some responding clones, which suggests cross-reactive memory joined.

The 5'RACE method, run with constant-segment primers, produced TCR alpha and TCR beta cDNA libraries (carrying sample barcodes and UMIs). MiXCR was run by TCRdb on the 5' RACE reads, yielding one entry per CDR3 protein. The data contain around 13,000 distinct CDR3 sequences, under 20% of them singletons. The material sequenced was PBMCs or a T cell subset sorted from them (not recorded which). This TCR came from a man in his late teens or twenties who had mild COVID-19 (a few samples of this study predate the infection). Cell type and time point are not known.

The CDR3 loop is CASSGGDAPIQPQHF. CDR3 sequence (DNA): TGTGCCAGCAGCGGGGGGGACGCCCCAATCCAGCCCCAGCATTTT. This sequence joins TRBV9 and TRBJ1-5; possible D gene TRBD1, 5 bases. The V end lost 3 bases, the J end lost 7 bases, and 17 bases lay between the germline ends. This CDR3 comprises 15 residues. Germline V CDR1 and CDR2: SGDLS, YYNGEE.